These 18 T cell receptor beta chains were sequenced from one sample in a study of blood T cell repertoires in COVID-19. The table came from immunoSEQ multiplex PCR; TCRdb's copy has only in-frame clones and leaves some out. The sample contains tens of thousands of clones, more than 90% of which appear only once. Sequencing input: peripheral blood. Source of these receptors: a man in his 70s with active or convalescent COVID-19.

The chain links TRBV29-1 to TRBJ2-2, with 8 bases identical to TRBD1. The junction had 6 bases not matched to a gene; V was cut back by 7 bases and J by 2 bases. This CDR3 has 14 amino acids. CDR1 is SQVTM and CDR2 is ANQGSEA in the germline V gene. CDR3 bases: TGCAGCGCTACGGACAGGGATAACACCGGGGAGCTGTTTTTT. Translated: CSATDRDNTGELFF.

The chain carries TRBV28 and TRBJ2-7, with 10 positions matching TRBD2. Per germline, CDR1 MDHEN and CDR2 SYDVKM. The CDR3 length is 16 residues. Trimming cost V 4 bases and J 0 bases; bases outside gene matches: 6. In DNA form, the CDR3 reads TGTGCCAGCAGTTCCGCCGGGACTAGCGCCTCCTACGAGCAGTACGTC. It encodes CASSSAGTSASYEQYV.

V is TRBV5-1 and J is TRBJ1-6; unclear D gene. V was trimmed by 2 bases and J by 8 bases, leaving 8 bases between them. The CDR3 length is 13 residues. Germline CDR1 is SGHRS and CDR2 is YFSETQ. CDR3 protein: CASSFEGDSPLHF. CDR3 in DNA: TGCGCCAGCAGCTTCGAGGGTGATTCACCCCTCCACTTT.

This clone showed up just once. The chain carries TRBV4-2 and TRBJ2-7; 9 bases are shared with TRBD2. The V and J ends lost 0 bases and 6 bases, in that order; junction bases with no gene match: 9. Germline V gives CDR1 LGHNA, CDR2 YNFKEQ. The CDR3 covers 16 residues. Here the CDR3 DNA reads TGTGCCAGCAGCCAAGAACCCAGCGGGGGGTATGGCGAGCAGTACTTC. This encodes CASSQEPSGGYGEQYF.

The J gene is TRBJ2-3, the V gene TRBV20-1, with D possibly TRBD2 on 6 matching bases. CDR1 DFQATT and CDR2 SNEGSKA come from the germline V gene (reference sequence). Trimming removed 3 bases from V and 5 bases from J, with 18 bases in between. The CDR3 covers 15 residues. The CDR3 region is CSASALAGTRDTQYF. The DNA of the CDR3 is TGCAGTGCTAGTGCCCTGGCGGGGACCAGAGATACGCAGTATTTT.

The chain links TRBV27 to TRBJ1-4; 8 bases are shared with TRBD1. CDR3 size: 15 residues. V was clipped by 6 bases and J by 8 bases; unmatched bases: 11. The germline gives CDR1 MNHEY, CDR2 SMNVEV (reference sequence). CDR3 protein: CASSSSGQGYEKLFF. Here the CDR3 DNA reads TGTGCCAGCAGCTCTAGTGGACAGGGTTACGAAAAACTGTTTTTT.

The chain combines TRBV6-5 with TRBJ1-5; D call uncertain. The ends were cut back, 5 bases at V and 1 base at J, with 9 bases in the middle. Germline values: CDR1 MNHEY, CDR2 SVGAGI. The CDR3 totals 14 residues. The CDR3 DNA sequence: TGTGCCAGCAGTCCCAGTGTCAGCAATCAGCCCCAGCATTTT. This encodes CASSPSVSNQPQHF.

The chain employs TRBV7-9 and TRBJ2-2; a weak D match, TRBD2 (5 bases). The germline V gene encodes CDR1 SEHNR and CDR2 FQNEAQ (reference sequence). V lost 7 bases and J 6 bases, leaving 12 bases between the germline ends. The length of the CDR3 is 13 residues. The CDR3 nucleotides are TGTGCCAGCACCGATCTCGGGGCCGGGGAGCTGTTTTTT. It yields the protein CASTDLGAGELFF.

Here the CDR3 DNA reads TGCGCCAGCAGCTTGAGCGCGGGAGGTACAGATACGCAGTATTTT. Encoded protein: CASSLSAGGTDTQYF. This chain joins TRBV5-1 and TRBJ2-3; TRBD2 aligns across 8 bases. The CDR3 is made up of 15 amino acids. Germline assignment: CDR1 SGHRS and CDR2 YFSETQ. V lost 1 base, J lost 3 bases, and 4 bases stayed unmatched.

The V gene is TRBV10-3, the J gene TRBJ2-7; 10 bases match TRBD2. Germline V CDR1 and CDR2: ENHRY, SYGVKD. This CDR3 is built from 14 residues. Trimming cost V 0 bases and J 6 bases; bases outside gene matches: 2. The CDR3 sequence: CAISESSSGGEQYV. The CDR3 bases are TGTGCCATCAGTGAGTCCTCTAGCGGGGGCGAGCAGTACGTC.

The chain has TRBV27 and TRBJ2-7; possible D gene TRBD1, 6 bases. Per the germline V gene, CDR1 is MNHEY and CDR2 is SMNVEV (reference sequence). The CDR3 is 14 amino acids. Trimming stripped 5 bases from V and 0 bases from J, with 11 bases between. The CDR3 DNA reads as TGTGCCAGCAGTCGGACAGTGCCCTCCTACGAGCAGTACTTC. Protein sequence: CASSRTVPSYEQYF.

The J gene is TRBJ1-3, the V gene TRBV19; D unresolved. Trimming pared 3 bases from V and 0 bases from J, leaving 9 bases between. Germline V gene sequence: CDR1 LNHDA, CDR2 SQIVND (reference sequence). The CDR3 runs to 15 residues. CDR3 sequence reads: CASSIDGNSGNTIYF. CDR3 DNA sequence: TGTGCCAGTAGTATTGACGGGAACTCTGGAAACACCATATATTTT.

The chain carries TRBV7-3 and TRBJ2-1; a possible D gene is TRBD1 (6 bases). V was pared by 5 bases and J by 1 base, with 12 bases between. This CDR3 has 15 residues. Germline V gene sequence: CDR1 SGHTA, CDR2 FQGTGA. The CDR3 sequence is CASSLQGLSYNEQFF. In DNA form, the CDR3 reads TGTGCCAGCAGCCTACAGGGATTGTCCTACAATGAGCAGTTCTTC.

This clone was observed a single time. The rearrangement joins TRBV27 to TRBJ2-7, with D perhaps TRBD1 (6 bases). Trimming pared 3 bases from V and 4 bases from J, leaving 16 bases between. Germline values: CDR1 MNHEY, CDR2 SMNVEV (reference sequence). There are 15 residues in the CDR3. CDR3 sequence (DNA): TGTGCCAGCAGTTTGGGGGCATCCCCCTTGTACGAGCAGTACTTC. It is translated as CASSLGASPLYEQYF.

V and J are TRBV5-4 and TRBJ2-3; 13 bases map to TRBD2. The CDR3 runs to 18 residues. V lost 4 bases to trimming and J lost 0 bases; unmatched junction nucleotides: 8. Germline CDR1 is SGHNT and CDR2 is YYREEE (reference sequence). CDR3 sequence reads: CASSGLAGAISSTDTQYF. CDR3 nucleotide sequence: TGTGCCAGCAGCGGACTAGCGGGGGCCATATCTAGCACAGATACGCAGTATTTT.

This chain joins TRBV7-9 and TRBJ2-1; tentative D call: TRBD2 (6 bases). This CDR3 has 15 residues. Trimming took off 4 bases at V and 4 bases at J, with 14 bases between the two ends. CDR1 SEHNR and CDR2 FQNEAQ come from the germline V gene (reference sequence). CDR3 in DNA: TGTGCCAGCAGCTCTCCCGGGAGAAATTACAATGAGCAGTTCTTC. This codes for CASSSPGRNYNEQFF.

The CDR3 is CASSPTLLGQGARDEQYF. Here the CDR3 DNA reads TGTGCCAGCAGCCCTACACTCCTAGGACAGGGGGCAAGAGACGAGCAGTACTTC. The chain has TRBV4-2 and TRBJ2-7; TRBD1 aligns across 11 bases. CDR1 is LGHNA and CDR2 is YNFKEQ in the germline V gene. The CDR3 consists of 18 residues. V was pared by 4 bases and J by 5 bases, with 16 bases of the junction left unmatched.

The rearrangement links TRBV19 to TRBJ2-4, with a tentative D call TRBD2 (5 bases). This CDR3 region has 13 residues. The V and J ends lost 3 bases and 6 bases respectively, with 9 bases between them. Germline CDR1 reads LNHDA; CDR2 reads SQIVND (reference sequence). CDR3 in DNA: TGTGCCAGTAGTATTTCGGGGTCAAACATTCAGTACTTC. Its protein product is CASSISGSNIQYF. Looking up the rest from reference TRBV19 and TRBJ2-4 gives the full variable domain: DGGITQSPKYLFRKEGQNVTLSCEQNLNHDAMYWYRQDPGQGLRLIYYSQIVNDFQKGDIAEGYSVSREKKESFPLTVTSAQKNPTAFYLCASSISGSNIQYFGAGTRLSVL.